This TCR beta chain was captured in a study of cytomegalovirus exposure and HLA in healthy donors. PCR was performed using 60 Vbeta and 13 Jbeta primers. Libraries were prepared by immunoSEQ multiplex PCR; TCRdb keeps only in-frame clonotypes and omits some of them. The sample lists approximately 190,000 clones, more than 75% occurring once. Among the donors, all were healthy bone marrow donors. The receptor was derived from a woman aged 45-59 years in good health and CMV-seropositive. What was sequenced was PBMCs.

The CDR3 loop is CAWSVEAVQPQHF. CDR3 nucleotides: TGTGCCTGGAGTGTGGAAGCGGTTCAGCCCCAGCATTTT. V and J are TRBV30 and TRBJ1-5; no clear D. CDR3 size: 13 residues. Trimming stripped 0 bases from V and 6 bases from J, with 9 bases between. CDR1 GTSNPN and CDR2 SVGIG come from the germline V gene (reference sequence).